Shown below are 29 T cell receptor beta chains from a single sample sequenced in a study of shared clonotypes between healthy human individuals. The repertoire was sequenced with immunoSEQ multiplex PCR; TCRdb's copy has only in-frame clones and lacks some. In the table there are roughly 2.2 million clones, under 95% of which are singletons. The specimen was naive CD4+ T cells from PBMCs. The subset: CD45RA+ positively selected. The receptors derive from a young man in good health. Some clones in this sample may be carry-over from other donors' samples.

This clone has just a few counts. V and J are TRBV21-1 and TRBJ2-7; the table's TRBD2 call for D was not verified on the DNA. TRBV21-1 is deemed a pseudogene. The CDR3 length is 20 residues. CDR3 coding DNA: TGTGCCAGCAGCAAATTAAAAGTTTGGAGCGGGAGGGCTCTGACCGACGAGCAGTACTTC. Residues: CASSKLKVWSGRALTDEQYF.

This clone was observed once. This chain links TRBV30 with TRBJ2-1; weak D call: TRBD2 (6 bases). Trimming shortened V by 0 bases and J by 4 bases, and 10 bases separated the two germline ends. From germline, CDR1 is GTSNPN and CDR2 SVGIG (reference sequence). The CDR3 length is 14 residues. The CDR3 protein is CAWSVQRVYNEQFF. CDR3 in DNA: TGTGCCTGGAGTGTGCAGCGGGTTTACAATGAGCAGTTCTTC.

This chain connects TRBV28 to TRBJ1-2; possible D gene TRBD1, 6 bases. V shed 10 bases and J shed 6 bases, with 21 bases lying between them. CDR1 and CDR2 from the germline V gene are MDHEN and SYDVKM. The CDR3 contains 14 residues. The CDR3 nucleotides read TGTGCCAATAAGGGGGGGAATTTTGGAGATGGCTACACCTTC. As protein: CANKGGNFGDGYTF.

V is TRBV7-2 and J is TRBJ2-7; D is possibly TRBD1 (6 bases). With 4 bases removed from V and 2 bases from J, the gap between germline ends came to 15 bases. Germline-derived CDR1 and CDR2 are SGHTA and FQGNSA. The CDR3 consists of 15 residues. The CDR3 nucleotides read TGTGCCAGCAGCTGGACAGTAGGTTCCCCCTACGAGCAGTACTTC. Its protein is CASSWTVGSPYEQYF.

This chain connects TRBV4-2 to TRBJ1-4, with a tentative D call TRBD1 (5 bases). V was shortened by 4 bases and J by 8 bases, with 17 bases between the two germline ends. The CDR3 extends over 15 amino acids. Germline CDR1 reads LGHNA; CDR2 reads YNFKEQ. CDR3 DNA sequence: TGTGCCAGCAGCCTCCGAACCAGGGCAGAAGAAAAACTGTTTTTT. Its translation is CASSLRTRAEEKLFF.

J is TRBJ2-7 and V is TRBV14; 11 nucleotides agree with TRBD2. After removal of 1 base from V and 4 bases from J, the junction contained 6 bases not matched to a gene. From germline, CDR1 is SGHDN and CDR2 FVKESK. The CDR3 length is 16 residues. The CDR3 nucleotides are TGTGCCAGCAGCCAAGGACTAGCGGGAACACTTTACGAGCAGTACTTC. It is translated as CASSQGLAGTLYEQYF.

The CDR3 is CASGPIFYNEQFF. In DNA, the CDR3 is TGTGCCAGTGGACCTATTTTCTACAATGAGCAGTTCTTC. The chain combines TRBV27 with TRBJ2-1, with D uncertain. Per the germline V gene, CDR1 is MNHEY and CDR2 is SMNVEV (reference sequence). CDR3 length: 13 amino acids. V was trimmed by 9 bases and J by 3 bases, leaving 12 bases between them.

V is TRBV10-1 and J is TRBJ2-5, with 12 nucleotides matching TRBD2. The CDR3 has 18 residues. Germline V gene lookup returns CDR1 WNHNN and CDR2 SYGVQD (reference sequence). The junction had 9 bases not matched to a gene; V was cut back by 2 bases and J by 2 bases. The CDR3 nucleotides read TGCGCCAGCAGTGAGGGTCTAGCGGGAGGGCCCACACAAGAGACCCAGTACTTC. The encoded protein is CASSEGLAGGPTQETQYF.

In its sample, this clone was seen once. The chain couples TRBV2 to TRBJ2-2, with D maybe TRBD1 (5 bases). V lost 5 bases and J lost 7, with 20 bases in between. In germline, CDR1 is SNHLY, CDR2 FYNNEI. The length of the CDR3 is 16 residues. This chain's CDR3 is CASSLANRDQGGELFF. CDR3 bases: TGTGCCAGCAGTTTGGCGAATCGTGACCAGGGCGGGGAGCTGTTTTTT.

This clone occurred once. The chain joins TRBV6-1 to TRBJ2-7; D gene uncertain. The germline CDR1 and CDR2 sequences are MNHNS and SASEGT. The CDR3 runs to 13 residues. With 4 bases removed from V and 2 bases from J, the gap between germline ends came to 9 bases. CDR3 loop: CASSAVPTYEQYF. DNA of the CDR3: TGTGCCAGCAGTGCTGTGCCCACCTACGAGCAGTACTTC.

The V gene is TRBV2, the J gene TRBJ1-2; TRBD1 is a possible D gene (6 bases). V lost 5 bases, J lost 4 bases, and 11 bases lay in between. The CDR3 is 13 amino acids. Germline CDR1 reads SNHLY; CDR2 reads FYNNEI. CDR3 DNA sequence: TGTGCCAGCAGTTCCACAGGGTTCTATGGCTACACCTTC. Translation gives CASSSTGFYGYTF.

The gene calls are TRBV19 and TRBJ1-2; D is undetermined. V was cut by 5 bases and J by 7 bases, with 20 bases left in between. Germline V gene sequence: CDR1 LNHDA, CDR2 SQIVND (reference sequence). The CDR3 totals 15 residues. The CDR3 DNA follows: TGTGCCAGTAGTCGCCAGGTCGGAAGCGTAGGTGGCTACACCTTC. It specifies CASSRQVGSVGGYTF.

Remarks on this clone: The same CDR3 is also encoded by other DNA sequences in this sample. The chain links TRBV18 to TRBJ1-1; TRBD1 is a possible D gene (5 bases). Germline V CDR1 and CDR2: KGHSH, LQKENI. Trimming cost V 0 bases and J 1 base, with 9 bases left between them. The CDR3 extends over 15 amino acids. The CDR3 DNA reads as TGTGCCAGCTCACCACCGGGACGGCAGAACACTGAAGCTTTCTTT. Translated: CASSPPGRQNTEAFF.

In the case of this clone: Within the sample, other DNA sequences also encode this same CDR3. The V and J genes are TRBV6-5 and TRBJ1-1; 7 positions match TRBD1. CDR1 MNHEY and CDR2 SVGAGI come from the germline V gene. V gave up 2 bases and J gave up 8 bases; unmatched junction bases: 5. This CDR3 has 13 amino acids. The CDR3: CASSYVGTAEAFF. The CDR3 DNA reads as TGTGCCAGCAGTTACGTGGGGACAGCCGAAGCTTTCTTT.

The V gene is TRBV11-3, the J gene TRBJ2-3; D gene unclear. The V gene's germline CDR1 is SGHNT and CDR2 YENEEA. Between the trimmed V and J ends, which lost 2 bases and 1 base, there was a span of 7 bases. CDR3 length equals 14 residues. DNA of the CDR3: TGTGCCAGCAGCTTAAGGTTCGGCACAGATACGCAGTATTTT. Encoded protein: CASSLRFGTDTQYF.

The chain recombines TRBV6-1 with TRBJ2-1; 7 nucleotides agree with TRBD1. Per germline, CDR1 MNHNS and CDR2 SASEGT. The CDR3 extends over 14 amino acids. J lost 7 bases, V lost 6 bases, and 9 bases had no gene match. This CDR3 reads CASRRTDRENEQFF. DNA of the CDR3: TGTGCCAGCAGGCGGACAGACAGGGAAAATGAGCAGTTCTTC.

This clone was recorded a few times. The V gene is TRBV5-1, the J gene TRBJ2-1; 8 positions match TRBD2. Germline V gene sequence: CDR1 SGHRS, CDR2 YFSETQ. Losses at the gene ends were 1 base for V and 5 bases for J; bases not matched to a gene: 2. The CDR3 contains 14 residues. The CDR3 DNA reads TGCGCCAGCAGCTTGTACGGGGGGGACAATGAGCAGTTCTTC. This gives the protein CASSLYGGDNEQFF.

V gene TRBV9 combines with J gene TRBJ2-2; possible D gene TRBD1, 6 bases. CDR3 length: 14 residues. Germline CDR1 is SGDLS and CDR2 is YYNGEE. The V and J ends lost 4 bases and 4 bases respectively, with 11 bases between them. CDR3 loop: CASSRGTSTGELFF. DNA of the CDR3: TGTGCCAGCAGCAGAGGGACATCCACCGGGGAGCTGTTTTTT.

This sequence joins TRBV30 and TRBJ1-1; no definite D call. This CDR3 region has 14 residues. Trimming left V 2 bases short and J 2 bases short, with 12 bases between. The V gene's germline CDR1 is GTSNPN and CDR2 SVGIG (reference sequence). In DNA, the CDR3 is TGTGCCTGGAGTAAAAGGGAGGGAAACACTGAAGCTTTCTTT. Translation: CAWSKREGNTEAFF.

The chain is built from TRBV27 and TRBJ2-7, with 13 bases fitting TRBD2. Germline CDR1 and CDR2: MNHEY and SMNVEV (reference sequence). The CDR3 totals 15 residues. V lost 6 bases to trimming and J lost 3 bases; unmatched junction nucleotides: 5. The CDR3 coding sequence is TGTGCCAGCAGACGACTAGCGGGAGGATTCTACGAGCAGTACTTC. Translating it yields CASRRLAGGFYEQYF.

On this clone itself: Other DNA sequences within the sample encode an identical CDR3. The J gene is TRBJ2-1, the V gene TRBV28; D remains unclear. CDR1 is MDHEN and CDR2 is SYDVKM in the germline V gene. The V end lost 2 bases, the J end lost 7 bases, and 6 bases lay between the germline ends. The CDR3 consists of 12 residues. The DNA of the CDR3 is TGTGCCAGCAGTTTAAGCAGGAATGAGCAGTTCTTC. It codes for CASSLSRNEQFF. Supplemented by reference TRBV28 and TRBJ2-1, the full variable domain reads DVKVTQSSRYLVKRTGEKVFLECVQDMDHENMFWYRQDPGLGLRLIYFSYDVKMKEKGDIPEGYSVSREKKERFSLILESASTNQTSMYLCASSLSRNEQFFGPGTRLTVL.

The chain joins TRBV28 to TRBJ2-5; 9 bases match TRBD2. CDR3 length: 14 residues. V lost 6 bases to trimming and J lost 9 bases; unmatched junction nucleotides: 11. Germline lookup yields CDR1 MDHEN and CDR2 SYDVKM. For the CDR3, the DNA is TGTGCCAGCAGCGCAGGACTAGCGTTAAGGGCCCAGTACTTC. Translated, it gives CASSAGLALRAQYF. The variable domain in full, with the rest retrieved from reference TRBV28 and TRBJ2-5, is DVKVTQSSRYLVKRTGEKVFLECVQDMDHENMFWYRQDPGLGLRLIYFSYDVKMKEKGDIPEGYSVSREKKERFSLILESASTNQTSMYLCASSAGLALRAQYFGPGTRLLVL.

Concerning this clone itself: The same CDR3 can be traced to other DNA sequences in this sample. The V gene is TRBV10-3, the J gene TRBJ2-7, with D uncertain. Trimming removed 4 bases at V and 2 bases at J, with 12 bases between. Germline loops: CDR1 ENHRY, CDR2 SYGVKD. This CDR3 is built from 14 residues. DNA for the CDR3: TGTGCCATCAGTGGTAGAGACCCTCCCTACGAGCAGTACTTC. It is translated as CAISGRDPPYEQYF.

This chain connects TRBV19 to TRBJ1-1, with D possibly TRBD1 on 6 matching bases. CDR1 LNHDA and CDR2 SQIVND come from the germline V gene (reference sequence). The V end lost 3 bases, the J end lost 5 bases, and 16 bases lay between the germline ends. The CDR3 loop spans 15 amino acids. CDR3 nucleotide sequence: TGTGCCAGTAGTATTCCGCGGCAGGGGAGAACTGAAGCTTTCTTT. Encoded protein: CASSIPRQGRTEAFF.

The rearrangement joins TRBV7-3 to TRBJ2-1, with D uncertain. The CDR3 totals 14 residues. Germline loops: CDR1 SGHTA, CDR2 FQGTGA. The V gene lost 6 bases and the J gene lost 5 bases, with 14 bases spanning the gap. The CDR3 DNA sequence: TGTGCCAGCAGTCCCCAACTCGGCCACAATGAGCAGTTCTTC. It is translated as CASSPQLGHNEQFF.

This rearrangement joins TRBV18 to TRBJ1-1; 8 nucleotides agree with TRBD1. Germline CDR1 reads KGHSH; CDR2 reads LQKENI. V lost 0 bases, J lost 8 bases, and 8 bases stayed unmatched. The CDR3 has 15 residues. The CDR3 sequence is CASSPPSARGREAFF. CDR3 nucleotide sequence: TGTGCCAGCTCACCACCCTCAGCCAGGGGGCGCGAAGCTTTCTTT.

The V gene is TRBV9, the J gene TRBJ2-1, with a weak D call TRBD2 (6 bases). The CDR3 runs to 14 residues. The ends were cut back, 3 bases at V and 5 bases at J, with 12 bases in the middle. The germline V gene encodes CDR1 SGDLS and CDR2 YYNGEE. The CDR3 spells CASSARDQNNEQFF. Here the CDR3 DNA reads TGTGCCAGCAGCGCGCGGGACCAAAACAATGAGCAGTTCTTC. The complete variable domain, with remaining parts taken from reference TRBV9 and TRBJ2-1, reads DSGVTQTPKHLITATGQRVTLRCSPRSGDLSVYWYQQSLDQGLQFLIQYYNGEERAKGNILERFSAQQFPDLHSELNLSSLELGDSALYFCASSARDQNNEQFFGPGTRLTVL.

The chain recombines TRBV6-1 with TRBJ1-5, with D hard to call. The CDR3 spans 15 residues. Germline assignment: CDR1 MNHNS and CDR2 SASEGT. V lost 6 bases and J lost 5, with 17 bases in between. The CDR3 is CASSTAPLGDQPQHF. CDR3 in DNA: TGTGCCAGCAGCACGGCCCCACTTGGAGATCAGCCCCAGCATTTT.

The gene calls are TRBV27 and TRBJ2-5; 9 bases are a match to TRBD1. V lost 4 bases, J lost 3 bases, and 12 bases stayed unmatched. The CDR3 has 17 amino acids. CDR1 MNHEY and CDR2 SMNVEV come from the germline V gene (reference sequence). The chain's CDR3 is CASSSPATGGRKETQYF. CDR3 bases: TGTGCCAGCAGTTCACCGGCGACAGGGGGGAGGAAAGAGACCCAGTACTTC.